This entry is about one TCR beta chain. CDR3 length equals 20 residues. Germline loops: CDR1 SQVTM, CDR2 ANQGSEA. V was pared by 7 bases and J by 0 bases, with 24 bases of the junction left unmatched. In the original processing: Using reference gene primer amplification, nucleated cell counts were estimated. Using immunoSEQ multiplex PCR, the repertoire was profiled, and TCRdb retains in-frame clones only, with some absent. D and trimming were read from the DNA, whereas the V and J calls and clone size are those reported in that table. The table includes about 97,000 clones, about nine tenths detected once. These data come from a study of blood T cell repertoires in COVID-19. Looking at the study overall: COVID-19 samples collected from the United States, Italy and Spain covered acute and convalescent phases.

The receptor was isolated from a man between 60 and 70 years old with acute or convalescent COVID-19. What was sequenced was peripheral blood. The rearrangement joins TRBV29-1 to TRBJ1-1, with 9 nucleotides matching TRBD1. Written as DNA, the CDR3 is TGCAGCGGGCAGCGCGGGGCCCGGGACAGGGAGACCTCCATGAACACTGAAGCTTTCTTT. It yields the protein CSGQRGARDRETSMNTEAFF.